These 14 T cell receptor beta chains were sequenced from one sample in a study of cytotoxic CD8 clonotypes in ibrutinib-treated CLL. Libraries were prepared by immunoSEQ multiplex PCR; TCRdb keeps only in-frame clonotypes and omits some of them. This sample has 130,000 or so clones; about 80% occur once, and the top ten carry 25% to 35%. Specimen: PBMCs, collected after 12 months of ibrutinib treatment. These receptor sequences come from a human donor with chronic lymphocytic leukemia.

The chain recombines TRBV4-2 with TRBJ2-1; D is unclear. Trimming took off 4 bases at V and 7 bases at J, with 17 bases between the two ends. Germline loops: CDR1 LGHNA, CDR2 YNFKEQ. CDR3 length equals 15 residues. This CDR3 reads CASSPRSYLTNEQFF. The CDR3 DNA reads as TGTGCCAGCAGCCCTAGGTCGTATTTGACGAATGAGCAGTTCTTC.

The chain is built from TRBV4-3 and TRBJ2-1, with D maybe TRBD1 (6 bases). Trimming shortened V by 2 bases and J by 0 bases, and 14 bases separated the two germline ends. The CDR3 length is 17 residues. Germline-derived CDR1 and CDR2 are LGHNA and YSLEER. CDR3 coding DNA: TGCGCCAGCAGCCAACGGCCGGGACAAAGCTCCTACAATGAGCAGTTCTTC. Translating gives CASSQRPGQSSYNEQFF.

In its sample, this clone was seen once. The chain has TRBV5-1 and TRBJ2-7, with TRBD1 matching over 9 bases. V lost 6 bases to trimming and J lost 0 bases; unmatched junction nucleotides: 4. Germline V gene sequence: CDR1 SGHRS, CDR2 YFSETQ. There are 14 residues in the CDR3. The CDR3 spells CASNGQGSSYEQYF. CDR3 DNA: TGCGCCAGCAACGGACAGGGGAGCTCCTACGAGCAGTACTTC.

The rearrangement uses TRBV5-6 and TRBJ2-2, with 7 nucleotides matching TRBD1. The CDR3 length is 16 residues. The trim removed 6 bases at V and 5 bases at J, leaving 13 bases unmatched. From germline, CDR1 is SGHDT and CDR2 YYEEEE. The chain's CDR3 is CASTPLGTAQTGELFF. The CDR3 DNA reads TGTGCCAGCACCCCTTTGGGGACAGCTCAGACCGGGGAGCTGTTTTTT. Looking up the rest from reference TRBV5-6 and TRBJ2-2 gives the full variable domain: DAGVTQSPTHLIKTRGQQVTLRCSPKSGHDTVSWYQQALGQGPQFIFQYYEEEERQRGNFPDRFSGHQFPNYSSELNVNALLLGDSALYLCASTPLGTAQTGELFFGEGSRLTVL.

This clone was detected only once. In DNA, the CDR3 is TGTGCCATCAGTGACTTCATACAGGGAGGGAACACTGAAGCTTTCTTT. Its translation: CAISDFIQGGNTEAFF. The V and J genes are TRBV10-3 and TRBJ1-1; D perhaps matches TRBD1 (6 bases). The CDR3 is made up of 16 amino acids. CDR1 and CDR2 (germline): ENHRY, SYGVKD. V lost 3 bases to trimming and J lost 1 base, with 15 bases between them.

A word on this clone: In the same sample, other DNA sequences code for this CDR3. The J gene is TRBJ2-3, the V gene TRBV5-1; a possible D gene is TRBD2 (6 bases). The V gene lost 0 bases and the J gene lost 1 base, with 6 bases spanning the gap. From germline, CDR1 is SGHRS and CDR2 YFSETQ. The CDR3 length is 14 residues. The CDR3 spells CASSLAGGTDTQYF. CDR3 DNA: TGCGCCAGCAGCTTGGCGGGGGGCACAGATACGCAGTATTTT.

The V gene is TRBV27, the J gene TRBJ1-5; the D is unclear. Trimming cost V 3 bases and J 5 bases, with 14 bases left between them. CDR3 length equals 15 residues. Germline V gene lookup returns CDR1 MNHEY and CDR2 SMNVEV (reference sequence). The chain's CDR3 is CASSFRWDGHQPQHF. The DNA of the CDR3 is TGTGCCAGCAGTTTTCGGTGGGATGGGCATCAGCCCCAGCATTTT.

The chain uses TRBV18 and TRBJ1-4; D ambiguous. CDR1 KGHSH and CDR2 LQKENI come from the germline V gene. This CDR3 comprises 14 residues. The V end was cut by 3 bases, the J end by 0 bases, with 5 bases between. This CDR3 reads CASSPGATNEKLFF. The DNA of the CDR3 is TGTGCCAGCTCACCCGGAGCAACTAATGAAAAACTGTTTTTT. The whole variable domain, filled in from reference TRBV18 and TRBJ1-4, reads NAGVMQNPRHLVRRRGQEARLRCSPMKGHSHVYWYRQLPEEGLKFMVYLQKENIIDESGMPKERFSAEFPKEGPSILRIQQVVRGDSAAYFCASSPGATNEKLFFGSGTQLSVL.

This clone has just a few counts. V gene TRBV9 combines with J gene TRBJ2-3; 10 positions agree with TRBD2. This CDR3 contains 16 residues. Germline V gene data show CDR1 as SGDLS and CDR2 as YYNGEE. The V gene end was trimmed by 0 bases and the J gene end by 1 base; junction bases not matched to a gene: 2. CDR3 residues: CASSVGGTSGTDTQYF. The CDR3 DNA follows: TGTGCCAGCAGCGTAGGGGGGACTAGCGGCACAGATACGCAGTATTTT.

The gene calls are TRBV5-6 and TRBJ2-7; D is unresolved. With 4 bases removed from V and 0 bases from J, the gap between germline ends came to 2 bases. Looked up from germline, CDR1 is SGHDT and CDR2 is YYEEEE. This CDR3 region has 11 residues. The CDR3 sequence: CASSRSYEQYF. CDR3 in DNA: TGTGCCAGCAGCCGCTCCTACGAGCAGTACTTC. The variable domain in full, completed from reference TRBV5-6 and TRBJ2-7, reads DAGVTQSPTHLIKTRGQQVTLRCSPKSGHDTVSWYQQALGQGPQFIFQYYEEEERQRGNFPDRFSGHQFPNYSSELNVNALLLGDSALYLCASSRSYEQYFGPGTRLTVT.

This clone was detected only a few times. This chain uses TRBV5-1 with TRBJ1-4, with D possibly matching TRBD1 (5 bases). Germline CDR1 and CDR2: SGHRS and YFSETQ. The CDR3 length is 13 residues. V lost 3 bases, J lost 8 bases, and 11 bases lay in between. CDR3 sequence (DNA): TGCGCCAGCAGCTGGGGCGGTGAGGAAAAACTGTTTTTT. Translated: CASSWGGEEKLFF.

This clone has a handful of counts. V usage is TRBV5-1 and J usage is TRBJ2-2, with D unclear. Germline-derived CDR1 and CDR2 are SGHRS and YFSETQ. V was trimmed by 4 bases and J by 5 bases, leaving 9 bases between them. This CDR3 contains 13 residues. CDR3 nucleotide sequence: TGCGCCAGCAGCCCCACTGAAACCGGGGAGCTGTTTTTT. Its protein product is CASSPTETGELFF.

This clone has a single count. The J gene is TRBJ2-7, the V gene TRBV15, with 9 bases identical to TRBD1. The CDR3 sequence is 15 residues long. The junction had 4 bases not matched to a gene; V was cut back by 1 base and J by 3 bases. Per germline, CDR1 LNHNV and CDR2 YYDKDF (reference sequence). CDR3 sequence reads: CATSRGGTGIYEQYF. In nucleotides, the CDR3 is TGTGCCACCAGCAGAGGGGGGACAGGGATCTACGAGCAGTACTTC. Drawing the rest from reference TRBV15 and TRBJ2-7, the complete variable domain is DAMVIQNPRYQVTQFGKPVTLSCSQTLNHNVMYWYQQKSSQAPKLLFHYYDKDFNNEADTPDNFQSRRPNTSFCFLDIRSPGLGDTAMYLCATSRGGTGIYEQYFGPGTRLTVT.

This clone has a handful of counts. The V and J genes are TRBV4-1 and TRBJ2-7; D gene uncertain. CDR1 MGHRA and CDR2 YSYEKL come from the germline V gene. The CDR3 loop spans 14 amino acids. The ends were cut back, 2 bases at V and 6 bases at J, with 14 bases in the middle. CDR3 bases: TGCGCCAGCAGCCAAACATCAACGCGGTCCGAGCAGTACTTC. Its translation: CASSQTSTRSEQYF.